The rows below give T cell receptor beta chains drawn from one sample of a study of T cells after yellow fever vaccination. In TCRdb, the 5' RACE reads were re-called with MiXCR into one record per CDR3 protein. The data hold 500,000 to 650,000 distinct CDR3 sequences, with around an eighth observed a single time. The sample was PBMCs, taken on the day of the yellow fever booster vaccination. The receptors were sampled from a man in his thirties or forties who received the YFV17D yellow fever vaccine. The conserved cysteine and the conserved F or W are not part of the CDR3 here. Only part of the rows carry a size: once, few, many, or a class if the clone is expanded.

cdr3_aa	clone_size	v_call	cdr3_length	j_call
AISESGQNYGYT	.	TRBV10-3	12	TRBJ1-2
ATGPGEGEQY	.	TRBV24-1	10	TRBJ2-7
SARGSGNTEAF	few	TRBV20-1	11	TRBJ1-1
SARFSQETQY	many	TRBV20-1	10	TRBJ2-5
SAGALAGLETQY	.	TRBV20-1	12	TRBJ2-5
ASSSMGSLEQF	few	TRBV11-2	11	TRBJ2-1
ASSLAASGKETQY	.	TRBV12-3/TRBV12-4	13	TRBJ2-5
SAEEKGRSTEAF	.	TRBV20-1	12	TRBJ1-1
SAGNRGRTYEQY	.	TRBV20-1	12	TRBJ2-7
ASSVDRGPYTEAF	.	TRBV2	13	TRBJ1-1
SVEQAGIQEAQY	.	TRBV29-1	12	TRBJ2-5
ASGLGLTDTQY	few	TRBV28	11	TRBJ2-3
ASKRTGGGTGYT	.	TRBV4-3	12	TRBJ1-2
SVILGRYEQY	.	TRBV20-1	10	TRBJ2-7
ASSQDFGELF	.	TRBV3-1	10	TRBJ2-2
AWGLAGSTDTQY	few	TRBV30	12	TRBJ2-3
ASSLAQLNTEAF	many	TRBV7-9	12	TRBJ1-1
SVERMAGVAGEQY	few	TRBV29-1	13	TRBJ2-7
ASSSSGRSETQY	.	TRBV4-3	12	TRBJ2-5
ASSPGQAGGGELF	.	TRBV5-1	13	TRBJ2-2
ASSPIGGELF	.	TRBV19	10	TRBJ2-2
ASSEGGRPQH	.	TRBV2	10	TRBJ1-5
SVVNAGGAKAYEQY	once	TRBV29-1	14	TRBJ2-7
ASSFTSSGRSKDTQY	many	TRBV12-3/TRBV12-4	15	TRBJ2-3
AARGWGNTGELF	.	TRBV15	12	TRBJ2-2
ASSTTSGRWETQY	few	TRBV6-2/TRBV6-3	13	TRBJ2-5
ASSSTAGVSYEQY	few	TRBV7-2	13	TRBJ2-7
ASSLGPGTNQETQY	.	TRBV5-1	14	TRBJ2-5
SARDGGGAGELF	few	TRBV20-1	12	TRBJ2-2
ASSYSRGPTYEQY	.	TRBV6-5	13	TRBJ2-7
SARDLGSGDGYQETQY	few	TRBV20-1	16	TRBJ2-5
ASSQQFGGFEQY	.	TRBV7-2	12	TRBJ2-7
ASRLKGQDNSPLH	.	TRBV12-3/TRBV12-4	13	TRBJ1-6
SARQRGEQY	.	TRBV20-1	9	TRBJ2-7
SARLDRGSTEAF	many	TRBV20-1	12	TRBJ1-1
ASGSGSQGAGAKNIQY	.	TRBV12-5	16	TRBJ2-4
AISDLLDLSAKNIQY	few	TRBV10-3	15	TRBJ2-4
ASSPFWTGHNEQF	.	TRBV7-9	13	TRBJ2-1
ASRLAGGFQETQY	once	TRBV5-4	13	TRBJ2-5
ASRRHGTSGPTYNEQF	.	TRBV2	16	TRBJ2-1
ASSTLVGETQY	few	TRBV7-6	11	TRBJ2-5
SVSPLH	.	TRBV20-1	6	TRBJ1-6
ATRRTQPGQPFWF	.	TRBV6-1	13	TRBJ2-1
ASSQEGGSSYEQY	.	TRBV4-3	13	TRBJ2-7
ASSHRTGGTYEQY	few	TRBV19	13	TRBJ2-7
ASSRAGAGVHNEQF	.	TRBV12-3/TRBV12-4	14	TRBJ2-1
SALSGSEQF	many	TRBV20-1	9	TRBJ2-1
SATVRTEIAKNIQY	few	TRBV20-1	14	TRBJ2-4
ASSVNYDEQF	.	TRBV5-6	10	TRBJ2-1
SAASPGHSPLY	.	TRBV20-1	11	TRBJ1-6
ASSQPGQTYEQY	.	TRBV5-1	12	TRBJ2-7
ASSLASGGGLHEQF	few	TRBV7-2	14	TRBJ2-1